This T cell receptor beta chain originates from a study of technical replicates of blood from a few donors listed by TCRdb under 2017. This clone was picked up one time. Its antigen is unknown. The record has no base qualities; no much larger clone is one base away. Library prep was done by the immunoSEQ multiplex PCR assay. TCRdb took over this immuneACCESS table, retaining in-frame rearrangements with V and J assigned. Such tables are incomplete; in checked studies, under half of the missing clones stem from an unresolved V gene, and the remainder is unexplained. Recorded for this sample are roughly 60,000 clones; roughly 86% of them occurred a single time. The biggest ten clones account for 4.8% of the sample. CDR1 and CDR2, per the germline V gene, are SGDLS and YYNGEE. CDR3 length: 15 amino acids, cysteine to phenylalanine. Only the CDR3 DNA is retained, 45 bases long and in frame from the first base. V is pared back by 0 bases and J by 0 bases, with 7 bases lying between the germline termini.

Recombination connected TRBV9 to TRBJ2-1, with the D gene call left open. The source is a human donor in good health. Some clones in this sample may be carry-over from other donors' samples. The sequencing sample was made of PBMCs. CDR3 sequence: CASSVASNSYNEQFF. In nucleotide form, the sequence is TGTGCCAGCAGCGTAGCGTCTAACTCCTACAATGAGCAGTTCTTC.